This T cell receptor (beta chain) is drawn from a study of shared clonotypes between healthy human individuals. Clones were read by immunoSEQ multiplex PCR, and TCRdb kept only the in-frame ones, dropping some. The sample includes about 1 million clones, approximately 76% seen only once; the top ten take approximately 1.3%. Donors had no recently reported acute infections or vaccinations and were HIV-negative. The CDR3 has 14 residues. The germline V gene encodes CDR1 MNHEY and CDR2 SMNVEV (reference sequence). V dropped 7 bases and J dropped 2 bases, with 11 bases sitting between them. Specimen: memory CD4+ T cells sorted from blood. The subset here: CD45RA-negative fraction. This rearrangement joins TRBV27 to TRBJ2-2; D perhaps matches TRBD2 (5 bases). This sequence was found in a man between 18 and 29 years old in good health. The CDR3 protein is CASKGVTNTGELFF. The CDR3 nucleotides read TGTGCCAGCAAGGGAGTAACCAACACCGGGGAGCTGTTTTTT.